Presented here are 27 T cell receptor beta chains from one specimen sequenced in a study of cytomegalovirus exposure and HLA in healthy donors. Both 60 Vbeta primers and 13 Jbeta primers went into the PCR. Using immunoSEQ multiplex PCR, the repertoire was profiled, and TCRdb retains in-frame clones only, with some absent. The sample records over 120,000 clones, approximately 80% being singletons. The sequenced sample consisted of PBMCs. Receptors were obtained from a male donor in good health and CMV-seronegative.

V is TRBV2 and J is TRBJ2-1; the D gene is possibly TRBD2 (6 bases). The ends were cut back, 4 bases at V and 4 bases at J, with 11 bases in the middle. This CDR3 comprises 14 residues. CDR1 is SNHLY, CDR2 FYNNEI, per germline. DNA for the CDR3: TGTGCCAGCAGTGCGTCGGGGAGGTACAATGAGCAGTTCTTC. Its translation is CASSASGRYNEQFF.

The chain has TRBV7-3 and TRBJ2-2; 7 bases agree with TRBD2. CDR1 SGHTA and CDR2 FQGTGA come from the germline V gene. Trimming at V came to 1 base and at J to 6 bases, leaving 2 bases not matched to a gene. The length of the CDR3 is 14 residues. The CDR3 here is CASSLIREAGELFF. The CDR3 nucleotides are TGTGCCAGCAGCTTAATTCGGGAGGCCGGGGAGCTGTTTTTT.

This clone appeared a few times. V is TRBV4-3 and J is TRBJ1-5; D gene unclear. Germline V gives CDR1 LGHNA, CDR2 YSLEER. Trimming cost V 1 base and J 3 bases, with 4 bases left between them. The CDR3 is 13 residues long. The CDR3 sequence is CASSQGINQPQHF. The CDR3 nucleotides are TGCGCCAGCAGCCAAGGTATCAATCAGCCCCAGCATTTT.

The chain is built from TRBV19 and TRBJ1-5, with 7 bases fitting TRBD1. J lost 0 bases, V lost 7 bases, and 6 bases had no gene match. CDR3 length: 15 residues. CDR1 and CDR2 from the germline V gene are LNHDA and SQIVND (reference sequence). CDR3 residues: CASTTGQISNQPQHF. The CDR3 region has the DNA TGTGCCAGTACCACGGGACAGATTAGCAATCAGCCCCAGCATTTT.

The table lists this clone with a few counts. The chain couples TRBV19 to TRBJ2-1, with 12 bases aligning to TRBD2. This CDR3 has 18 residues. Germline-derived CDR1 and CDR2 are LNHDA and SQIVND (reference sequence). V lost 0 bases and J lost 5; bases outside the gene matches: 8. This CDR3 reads CASSIDLRRTSGNNEQFF. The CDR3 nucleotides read TGTGCCAGTAGTATAGATCTAAGGAGGACTAGCGGGAACAATGAGCAGTTCTTC.

In nucleotides, the CDR3 is TGCGCCAGCAGCTTGGGGCGCACAGATACGCAGTATTTT. It is translated as CASSLGRTDTQYF. The chain has TRBV5-1 and TRBJ2-3, with D uncertain. Trimming removed 0 bases from V and 1 base from J, with 3 bases in between. CDR1 is SGHRS, CDR2 YFSETQ, per germline. The CDR3 sequence is 13 residues long.

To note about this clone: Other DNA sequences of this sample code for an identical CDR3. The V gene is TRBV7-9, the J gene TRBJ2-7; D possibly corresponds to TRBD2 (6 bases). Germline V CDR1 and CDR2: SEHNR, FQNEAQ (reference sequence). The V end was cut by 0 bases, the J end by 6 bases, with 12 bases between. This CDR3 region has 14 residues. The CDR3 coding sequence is TGTGCCAGCAGCTTAGCTGGGGGAGGACGCGAGCAGTACTTC. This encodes CASSLAGGGREQYF.

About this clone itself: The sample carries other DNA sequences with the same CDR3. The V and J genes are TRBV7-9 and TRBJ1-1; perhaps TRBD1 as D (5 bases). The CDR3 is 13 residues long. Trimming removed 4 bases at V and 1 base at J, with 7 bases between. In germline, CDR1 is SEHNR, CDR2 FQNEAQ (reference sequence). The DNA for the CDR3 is TGTGCCAGCAGCTCTAGGGGGAACACTGAAGCTTTCTTT. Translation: CASSSRGNTEAFF.

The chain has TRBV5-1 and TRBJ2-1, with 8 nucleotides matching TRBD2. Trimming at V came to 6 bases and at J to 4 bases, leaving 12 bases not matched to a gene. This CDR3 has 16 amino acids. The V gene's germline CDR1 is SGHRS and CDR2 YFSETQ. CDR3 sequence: CASTSVRAGEYNEQFF. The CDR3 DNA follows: TGCGCCAGCACATCCGTGAGAGCGGGAGAGTACAATGAGCAGTTCTTC.

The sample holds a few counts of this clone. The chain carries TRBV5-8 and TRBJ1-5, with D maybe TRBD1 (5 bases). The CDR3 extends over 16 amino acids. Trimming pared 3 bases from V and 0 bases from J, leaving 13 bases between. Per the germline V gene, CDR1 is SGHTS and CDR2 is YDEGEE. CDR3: CASSYGWGVSNQPQHF. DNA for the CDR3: TGTGCCAGCAGCTACGGGTGGGGGGTTAGCAATCAGCCCCAGCATTTT.

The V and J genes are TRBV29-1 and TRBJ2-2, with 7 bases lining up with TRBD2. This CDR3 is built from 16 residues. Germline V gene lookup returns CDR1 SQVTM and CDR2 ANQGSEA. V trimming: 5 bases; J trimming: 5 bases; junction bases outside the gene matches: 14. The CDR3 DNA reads TGCAGCGTTCCTACCGGGAGGACGGCGGGGACCGGGGAGCTGTTTTTT. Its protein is CSVPTGRTAGTGELFF.

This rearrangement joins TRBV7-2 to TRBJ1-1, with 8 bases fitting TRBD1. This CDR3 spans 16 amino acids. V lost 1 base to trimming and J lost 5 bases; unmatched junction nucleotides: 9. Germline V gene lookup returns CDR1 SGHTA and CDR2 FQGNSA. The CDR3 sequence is CASSLVVVRGRTEAFF. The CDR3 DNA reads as TGTGCCAGCAGCTTAGTGGTTGTCAGGGGGCGAACTGAAGCTTTCTTT.

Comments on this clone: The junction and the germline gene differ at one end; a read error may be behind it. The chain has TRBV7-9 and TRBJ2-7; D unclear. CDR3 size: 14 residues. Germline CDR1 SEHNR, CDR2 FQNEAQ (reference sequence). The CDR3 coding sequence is TGTTCCAGCAGCCCCACAAGGAGCTCCTACGAGCAGTACTTC. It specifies CSSSPTRSSYEQYF.

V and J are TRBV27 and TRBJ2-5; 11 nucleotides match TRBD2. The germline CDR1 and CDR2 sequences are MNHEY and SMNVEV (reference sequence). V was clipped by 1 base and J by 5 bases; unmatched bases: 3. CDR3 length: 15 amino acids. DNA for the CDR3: TGTGCCAGCAGTTTATACCGGACTAGCGGGGAGACCCAGTACTTC. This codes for CASSLYRTSGETQYF.

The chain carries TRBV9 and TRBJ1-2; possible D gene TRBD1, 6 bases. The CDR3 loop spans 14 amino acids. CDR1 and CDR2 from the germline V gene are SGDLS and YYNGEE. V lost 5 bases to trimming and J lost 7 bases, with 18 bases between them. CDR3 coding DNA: TGTGCCAGCAGACCTTCTACAGGGAGCGGTGGCTACACCTTC. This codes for CASRPSTGSGGYTF.

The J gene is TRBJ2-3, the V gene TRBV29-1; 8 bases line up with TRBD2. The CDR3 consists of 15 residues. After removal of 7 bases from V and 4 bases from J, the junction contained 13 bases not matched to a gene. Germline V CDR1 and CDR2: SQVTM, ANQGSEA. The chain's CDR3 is CSAEIAGRGADTQYF. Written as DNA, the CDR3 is TGCAGCGCCGAAATAGCGGGGAGGGGGGCAGATACGCAGTATTTT.

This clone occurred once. CDR3 protein: CASSAGEGNQPQHF. CDR3 DNA: TGCGCCAGCAGCGCGGGGGAGGGAAATCAGCCCCAGCATTTT. The V gene is TRBV5-1, the J gene TRBJ1-5, with D maybe TRBD1 (5 bases). CDR1 and CDR2 (germline): SGHRS, YFSETQ. The V end lost 4 bases, the J end lost 4 bases, and 12 bases lay between the germline ends. The CDR3 is made up of 14 amino acids.

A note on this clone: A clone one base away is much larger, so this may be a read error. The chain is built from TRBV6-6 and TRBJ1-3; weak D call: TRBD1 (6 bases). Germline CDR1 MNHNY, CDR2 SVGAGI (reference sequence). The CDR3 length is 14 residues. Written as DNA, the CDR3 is TGTGCCAGCGAGGCAGGGGTCTCTGGAAACACCGTATATTTT. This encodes CASEAGVSGNTVYF.

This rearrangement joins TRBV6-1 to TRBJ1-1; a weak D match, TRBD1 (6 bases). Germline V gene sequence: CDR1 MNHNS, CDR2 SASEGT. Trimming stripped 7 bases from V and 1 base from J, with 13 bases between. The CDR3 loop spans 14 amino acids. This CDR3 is CASKAGDRNTEAFF. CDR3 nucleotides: TGTGCCAGCAAGGCAGGGGACCGGAACACTGAAGCTTTCTTT.

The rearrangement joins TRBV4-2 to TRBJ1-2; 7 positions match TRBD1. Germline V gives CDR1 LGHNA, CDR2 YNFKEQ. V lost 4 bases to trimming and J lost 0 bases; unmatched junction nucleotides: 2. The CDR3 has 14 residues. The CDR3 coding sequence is TGTGCCAGCAGCCCCGACAGGGCTAACTATGGCTACACCTTC. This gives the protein CASSPDRANYGYTF.

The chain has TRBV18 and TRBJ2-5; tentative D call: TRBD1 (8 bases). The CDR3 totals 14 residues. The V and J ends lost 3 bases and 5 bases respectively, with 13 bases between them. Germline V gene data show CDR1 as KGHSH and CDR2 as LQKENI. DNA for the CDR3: TGTGCCAGCTCACCTGACAGGGGAGGGGAGACCCAGTACTTC. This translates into CASSPDRGGETQYF. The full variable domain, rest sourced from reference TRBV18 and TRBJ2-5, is NAGVMQNPRHLVRRRGQEARLRCSPMKGHSHVYWYRQLPEEGLKFMVYLQKENIIDESGMPKERFSAEFPKEGPSILRIQQVVRGDSAAYFCASSPDRGGETQYFGPGTRLLVL.

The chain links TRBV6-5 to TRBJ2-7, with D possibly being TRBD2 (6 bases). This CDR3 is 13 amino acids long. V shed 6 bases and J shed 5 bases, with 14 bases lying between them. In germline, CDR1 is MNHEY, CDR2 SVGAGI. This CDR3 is CASSLVGGNEQYF. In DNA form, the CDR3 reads TGTGCCAGCAGCCTCGTCGGAGGGAACGAGCAGTACTTC.

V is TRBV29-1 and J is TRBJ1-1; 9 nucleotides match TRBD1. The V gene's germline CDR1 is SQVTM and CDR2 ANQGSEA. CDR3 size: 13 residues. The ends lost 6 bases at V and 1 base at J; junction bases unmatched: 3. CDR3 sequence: CSVRQGGNTEAFF. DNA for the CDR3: TGCAGCGTAAGACAGGGGGGGAACACTGAAGCTTTCTTT.

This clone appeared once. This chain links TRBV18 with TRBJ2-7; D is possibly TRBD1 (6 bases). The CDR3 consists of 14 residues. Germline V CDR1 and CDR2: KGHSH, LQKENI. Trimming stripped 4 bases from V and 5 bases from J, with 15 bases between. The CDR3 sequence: CASSLLVGANEQYF. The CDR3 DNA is TGTGCCAGCTCACTCCTCGTGGGGGCCAACGAGCAGTACTTC. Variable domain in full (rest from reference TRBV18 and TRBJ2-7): NAGVMQNPRHLVRRRGQEARLRCSPMKGHSHVYWYRQLPEEGLKFMVYLQKENIIDESGMPKERFSAEFPKEGPSILRIQQVVRGDSAAYFCASSLLVGANEQYFGPGTRLTVT.

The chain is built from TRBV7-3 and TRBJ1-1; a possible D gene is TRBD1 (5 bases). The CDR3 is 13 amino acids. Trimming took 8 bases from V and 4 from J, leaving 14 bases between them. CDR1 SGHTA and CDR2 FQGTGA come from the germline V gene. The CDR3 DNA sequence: TGTGCCAGCTCCGGGGGTAGAGGCACTGAAGCTTTCTTT. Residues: CASSGGRGTEAFF.

The CDR3 DNA is TGTGCCAGCAGCCGATCGACAGGGGGACCCTACGAGCAGTACTTC. It yields the protein CASSRSTGGPYEQYF. The chain is built from TRBV28 and TRBJ2-5; TRBD1 agrees at 9 bases. TRBJ2-7 explains the end of the DNA better; the J call may be wrong. This CDR3 has 15 residues. Germline assignment: CDR1 MDHEN and CDR2 SYDVKM.

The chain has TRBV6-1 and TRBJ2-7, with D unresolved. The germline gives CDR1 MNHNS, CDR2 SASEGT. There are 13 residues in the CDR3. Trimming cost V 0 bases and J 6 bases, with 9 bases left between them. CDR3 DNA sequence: TGTGCCAGCAGTGAAGCTTCCCAATCCGAGCAGTACTTC. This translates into CASSEASQSEQYF.